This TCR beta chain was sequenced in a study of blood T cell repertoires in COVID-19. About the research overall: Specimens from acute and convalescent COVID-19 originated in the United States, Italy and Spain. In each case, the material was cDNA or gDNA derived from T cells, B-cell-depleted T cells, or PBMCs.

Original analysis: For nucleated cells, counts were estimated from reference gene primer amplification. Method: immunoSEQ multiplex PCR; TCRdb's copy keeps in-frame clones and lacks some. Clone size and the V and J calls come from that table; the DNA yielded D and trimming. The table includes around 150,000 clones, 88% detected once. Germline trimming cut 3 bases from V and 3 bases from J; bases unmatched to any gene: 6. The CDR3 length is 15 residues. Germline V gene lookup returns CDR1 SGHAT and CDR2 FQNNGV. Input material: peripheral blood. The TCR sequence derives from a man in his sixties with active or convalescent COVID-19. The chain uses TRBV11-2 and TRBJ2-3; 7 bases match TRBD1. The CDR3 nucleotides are TGTGCCAGCAGCTTGGGGACAGTTATGACAGATACGCAGTATTTT. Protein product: CASSLGTVMTDTQYF.